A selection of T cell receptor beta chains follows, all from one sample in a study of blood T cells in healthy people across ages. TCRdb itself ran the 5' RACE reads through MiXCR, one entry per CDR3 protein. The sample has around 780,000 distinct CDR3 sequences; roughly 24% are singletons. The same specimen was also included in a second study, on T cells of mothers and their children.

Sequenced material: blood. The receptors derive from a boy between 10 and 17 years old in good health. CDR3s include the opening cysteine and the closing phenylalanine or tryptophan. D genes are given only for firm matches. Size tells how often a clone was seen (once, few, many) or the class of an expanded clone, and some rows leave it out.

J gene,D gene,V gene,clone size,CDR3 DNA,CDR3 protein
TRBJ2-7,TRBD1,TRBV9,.,TGTGCCAGCAGCGGGACAGGCCTTTCCTACGAGCAGTACTTC,CASSGTGLSYEQYF
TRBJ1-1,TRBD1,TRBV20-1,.,TGCAGTGTGACCGGGACAGCGAACACTGAAGCTTTCTTT,CSVTGTANTEAFF
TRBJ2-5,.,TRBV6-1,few,TGTGCCAGCAGTGAAATTAGAGTTCAAGAGACCCAGTACTTC,CASSEIRVQETQYF
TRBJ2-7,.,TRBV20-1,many,TGCAGTGCCACCCCCCGAGGGGGGCCCTACGAGCAGTACTTC,CSATPRGGPYEQYF
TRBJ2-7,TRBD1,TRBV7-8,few,TGTGCCAGCAGCTTAGGGCCGGGACAGGGTAGCTCCTACGAGCAGTACTTC,CASSLGPGQGSSYEQYF
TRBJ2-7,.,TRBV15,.,TGTGCCACCAGCAGATCTCAGGGTGCGACGGACGAGCAGTACTTC,CATSRSQGATDEQYF
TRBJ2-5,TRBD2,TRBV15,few,TGTGCCACCAGGGGACTAGCGGGGGTCCAAGAGACCCAGTACTTC,CATRGLAGVQETQYF
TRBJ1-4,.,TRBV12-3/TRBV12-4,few,TGTGCCAGCAGTCCGGCCGGGGTTGAAAAACTGTTTTTT,CASSPAGVEKLFF
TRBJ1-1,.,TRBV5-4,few,TGTGCCAGCAGCCCGGCGGACAGACGCACTGAAGCTTTCTTT,CASSPADRRTEAFF
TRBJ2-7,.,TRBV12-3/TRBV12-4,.,TGTGCCAGCAGCCGCCAGAGGATCGAGCAGTACTTC,CASSRQRIEQYF
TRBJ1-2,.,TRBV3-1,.,TGTGCCAGCAGCCACGGAGTACTTAAAGAGGGCTACACCTTC,CASSHGVLKEGYTF
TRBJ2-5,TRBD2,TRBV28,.,TGTGCCAGCAGCCCGATGGGAAGAAGGTCCAAGCGGGGGGACATACGAGAGACCCAGTACTTC,CASSPMGRRSKRGDIRETQYF
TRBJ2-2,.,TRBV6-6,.,TGTGCCAGCAGTTACCCCCGGGCGAGTGGGGAGCTGTTTTTT,CASSYPRASGELFF
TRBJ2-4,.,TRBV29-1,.,TGCAGCGCTGGGACTGCCTTTCGGGCCAAAAACATTCAGTACTTC,CSAGTAFRAKNIQYF
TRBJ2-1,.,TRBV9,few,TGTGCCAGCAGCGTAGTGGACGGCCTCCTCTACAATGAGCAGTTCTTC,CASSVVDGLLYNEQFF
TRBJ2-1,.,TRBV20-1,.,TGCAGTGCTAGAGACCCCATTCTAGGGCAGTTCTTC,CSARDPILGQFF
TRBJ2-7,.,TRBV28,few,TGTGCCAGCAGCCCCGAGACAGCTTACGAGCAGTACTTC,CASSPETAYEQYF
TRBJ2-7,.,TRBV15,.,TGTGCCACCAGCAAGCCGGACGAGCTCTACGAGCAGTACTTC,CATSKPDELYEQYF
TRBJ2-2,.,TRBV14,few,TGTGCCAGCAGCCAGTTCACTTGGACCGGGGAGCTGTTTTTT,CASSQFTWTGELFF
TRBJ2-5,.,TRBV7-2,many,TGTGCCAGCAGCCCACGGGCCGGTGAGGAGACCCAGTACTTC,CASSPRAGEETQYF
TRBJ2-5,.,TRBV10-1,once,TGCGCCAGCAGTGAAAACCAAGAGACCCAGTACTTC,CASSENQETQYF
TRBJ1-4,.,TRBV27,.,TGTGCCAGCAAGGGGTATCGAGAAAAACTGTTTTTT,CASKGYREKLFF
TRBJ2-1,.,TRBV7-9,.,TGTGCCAGCAGCTTTGATACTTCCCCTGGCTATGAGCAGTTCTTC,CASSFDTSPGYEQFF
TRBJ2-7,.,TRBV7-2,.,TGTGCCAGCAGCTTAGTAGGACCCCTCGAGCAGTACTTC,CASSLVGPLEQYF
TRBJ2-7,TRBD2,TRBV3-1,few,TGTGCCAGCAACTCACCCGCGGGGGGCTTCTACGAGCAGTACTTC,CASNSPAGGFYEQYF
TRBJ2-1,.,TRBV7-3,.,TGTGCCAGCGCCCTGGGGAATGGCAATGAGCAGTTCTTC,CASALGNGNEQFF
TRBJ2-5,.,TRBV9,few,TGTGCCAGCAGCGTAGCTCCAGACTCGGGACTGGGCTTC,CASSVAPDSGLGF
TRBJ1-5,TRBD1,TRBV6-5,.,TGTGCCAGCAGGAGCACAGGGGGCAACAATCAGCCCCAGCATTTT,CASRSTGGNNQPQHF
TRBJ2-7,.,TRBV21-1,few,TGTGCCAGCAGCCGACGAGGGGGAGCTTTCCCCTACGAGCAGTACTTC,CASSRRGGAFPYEQYF
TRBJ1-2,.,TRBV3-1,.,TGTGCCAGCAGCCACTATGGCTACACCTTC,CASSHYGYTF
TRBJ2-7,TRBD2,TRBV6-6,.,TGTGCCAGCAGTTACCTGGGGGAGGGGGAGCAGTACTTC,CASSYLGEGEQYF
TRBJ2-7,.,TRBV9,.,TGTGCCAGCAGCGTAAATCAGGGATCCTACGAGCAGTACTTC,CASSVNQGSYEQYF
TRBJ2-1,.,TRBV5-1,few,TGCGCCAGCAGCTTGAAAGGTAGTGGGAATGAGCAGTTCTTC,CASSLKGSGNEQFF
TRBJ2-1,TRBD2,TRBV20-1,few,TGCAGTGCGCCGGGACTAGCGGGGTACAATAAGCAGTTCTTC,CSAPGLAGYNKQFF
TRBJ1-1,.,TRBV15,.,TGTGCCACCAGCAGAGATCTTAGGAGGAACACTGAAGCTTTCTTT,CATSRDLRRNTEAFF
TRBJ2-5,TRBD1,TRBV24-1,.,TGTGCCACCAGTGACAAGGGACAGGGGATCCAAGAGACCCAGTACTTC,CATSDKGQGIQETQYF
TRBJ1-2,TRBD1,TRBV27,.,TGTGCCAGCAGTCGACTGACAGGGGACACCTATGGCTACACCTTC,CASSRLTGDTYGYTF
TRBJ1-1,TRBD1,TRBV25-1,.,TGTGCCAGCAGCCCTCCGGGACAGGGGGCGTTAGGCACTGAAGCTTTCTTT,CASSPPGQGALGTEAFF
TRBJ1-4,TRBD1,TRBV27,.,TGTGCCAGCAGTCTTAGACCCCGGGACAGGGGGCTAACGCGGGAAAAACTGTTTTTT,CASSLRPRDRGLTREKLFF
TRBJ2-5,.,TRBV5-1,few,TGCGTCAGCAGTGGGGGTGAGACCCAGTACTTC,CVSSGGETQYF
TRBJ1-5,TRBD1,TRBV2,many,TGTGCCAGCAGTGAAGAGCGGACAGGGGCGCAGCCCCAGCATTTT,CASSEERTGAQPQHF
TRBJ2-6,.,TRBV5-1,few,TGCGCCAGCAGCTTGATGAGCACAGGGGGGGCTGGGGCCAACGTCCTGACTTTC,CASSLMSTGGAGANVLTF
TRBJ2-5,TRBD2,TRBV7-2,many,TGTGCCAGCAGCTTATCCTCCGCGGGGGGGAGGAAGACCCAGTACTTC,CASSLSSAGGRKTQYF
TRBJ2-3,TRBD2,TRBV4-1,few,TGCGCCAGCAGCCAGCGAACTAGCGGGAGCACAGATACGCAGTATTTT,CASSQRTSGSTDTQYF
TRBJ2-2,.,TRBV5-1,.,TGCGCCAGCAGCTCCGGACAGTCCCCGGTCACCGGGGAGCTGTTTTTT,CASSSGQSPVTGELFF